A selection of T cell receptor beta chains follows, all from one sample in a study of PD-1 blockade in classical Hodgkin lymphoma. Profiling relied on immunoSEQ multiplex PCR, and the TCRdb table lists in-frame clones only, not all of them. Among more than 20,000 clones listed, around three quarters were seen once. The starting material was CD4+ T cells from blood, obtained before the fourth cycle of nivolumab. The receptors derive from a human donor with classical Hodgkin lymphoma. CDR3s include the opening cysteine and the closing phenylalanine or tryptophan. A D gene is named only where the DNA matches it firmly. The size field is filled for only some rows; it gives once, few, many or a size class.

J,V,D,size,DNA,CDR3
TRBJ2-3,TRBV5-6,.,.,TGTGCCAGCAGCTTGGGCGTCAGATTCACAGATACGCAGTATTTT,CASSLGVRFTDTQYF
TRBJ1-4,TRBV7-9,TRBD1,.,TGTGCCAGCAGCTCTCTGCGACAGGGAACTAATGAAAAACTGTTTTTT,CASSSLRQGTNEKLFF
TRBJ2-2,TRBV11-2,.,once,TGTGCCAGCAGCTATTTAGTAACCACCGGGGAGCTGTTTTTT,CASSYLVTTGELFF
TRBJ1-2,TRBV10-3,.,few,TGTGCCATCAGTACCGAGAGAGGCGGCTACACCTTC,CAISTERGGYTF
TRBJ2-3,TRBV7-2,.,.,TGTGCCAGCAGCTTAGTCGGGGACCCAAGCACAGATACGCAGTATTTT,CASSLVGDPSTDTQYF
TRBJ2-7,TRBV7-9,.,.,TGTGCCAGCAGCCGTTTGGGTCCGGACATGGTGGACGAGCAGTACTTC,CASSRLGPDMVDEQYF
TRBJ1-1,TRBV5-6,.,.,TGTGCCAGCAGCTTGGACAGTACTGAAGCTTTCTTT,CASSLDSTEAFF
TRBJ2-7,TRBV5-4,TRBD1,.,TGTGCCAGCAGTCATCCGGACAGGGCGGAGCAGTACTTC,CASSHPDRAEQYF
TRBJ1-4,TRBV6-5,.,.,TGTGCCAGCAGTTACTCAGACAGACCAAGGATTGAAAAACTGTTTTTT,CASSYSDRPRIEKLFF
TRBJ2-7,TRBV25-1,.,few,TGTGCCAGCAGTGGCCACAGGGAATATGACTACGAGCAGTACTTC,CASSGHREYDYEQYF
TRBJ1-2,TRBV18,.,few,TGTGCCAGCTCACCAGTCGTCGATGTAGATGGCTACACCTTC,CASSPVVDVDGYTF
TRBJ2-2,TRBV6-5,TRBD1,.,TGTGCCAGCAGGAGTTGGACAGGGAACACCGGGGAGCTGTTTTTT,CASRSWTGNTGELFF
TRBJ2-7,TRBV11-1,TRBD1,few,TGTGCCAGCAGCCTCCAGGGGGTTACCTACGAGCAGTACTTC,CASSLQGVTYEQYF
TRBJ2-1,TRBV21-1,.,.,TGTGCCAGCAGTGGTGCTCGAAGCTCCTACAATGAGCAGTTCTTC,CASSGARSSYNEQFF
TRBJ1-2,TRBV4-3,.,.,TGCGCCAGCAGCCAGGGCGGGAGCAGCTCTTCTGGCTACACCTTC,CASSQGGSSSSGYTF
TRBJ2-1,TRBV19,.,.,TGTGCCAGTAGTGCCGGAGACTACCTGTACAATGAGCAGTTCTTC,CASSAGDYLYNEQFF
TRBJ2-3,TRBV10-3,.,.,TGTGCCATCAGTGAGGGAGGGGGACCCACAGATACGCAGTATTTT,CAISEGGGPTDTQYF
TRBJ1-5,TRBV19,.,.,TGTGCCAGTAGTTTTGGGACATTCTCTAGCAATCAGCCCCAGCATTTT,CASSFGTFSSNQPQHF
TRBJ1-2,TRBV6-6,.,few,TGTGCCAGCAGTTCCGTGGGGGGGGCTAGAGTTGGCTACACCTTC,CASSSVGGARVGYTF
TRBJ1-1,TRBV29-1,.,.,TGCAGCGTTGGGGCGGGCAGTAACACTGAAGCTTTCTTT,CSVGAGSNTEAFF
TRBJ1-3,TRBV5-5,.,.,TGTGCCAGCAGCTTGGGAACCGGAGGAAACACCATATATTTT,CASSLGTGGNTIYF
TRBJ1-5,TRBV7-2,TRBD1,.,TGTGCCAGCAGCTCGGACAGGGGCAATCAGCCCCAGCATTTT,CASSSDRGNQPQHF